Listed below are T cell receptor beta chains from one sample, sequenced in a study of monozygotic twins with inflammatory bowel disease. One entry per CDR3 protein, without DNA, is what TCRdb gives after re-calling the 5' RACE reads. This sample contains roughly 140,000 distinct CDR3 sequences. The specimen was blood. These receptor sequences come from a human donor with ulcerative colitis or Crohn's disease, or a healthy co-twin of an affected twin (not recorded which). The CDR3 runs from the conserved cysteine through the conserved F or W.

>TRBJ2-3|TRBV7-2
CASSLVGAGGTDTQYF
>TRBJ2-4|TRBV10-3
CAISESLGTAIAKNIQYF
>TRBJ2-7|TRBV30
CAWSPIRGEQYF
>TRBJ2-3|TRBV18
CASSPRTSGGSPTDTQYF
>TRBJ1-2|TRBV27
CASSRQGTNPNYGYTF
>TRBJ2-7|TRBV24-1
CATSDPGQLDEQYF
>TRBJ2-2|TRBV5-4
CASSLDGTSGGAYTGELFF
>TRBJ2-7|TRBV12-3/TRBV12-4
CASSFKIRGARGEQYF
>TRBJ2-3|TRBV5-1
CASSYDSRGRDTQYF
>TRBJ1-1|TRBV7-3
CASSHSVGQGRTEAFF
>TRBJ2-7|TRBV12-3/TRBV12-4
CASSQTQGIGEQYF
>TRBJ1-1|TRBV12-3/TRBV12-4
CASSPPGQLNTEAFF
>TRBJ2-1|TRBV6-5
CASSFMTSGGNEQFF
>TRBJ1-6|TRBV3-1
CASSQETTGSYNSPLHF
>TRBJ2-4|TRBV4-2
CASSQETGTSGGASKNIQYF
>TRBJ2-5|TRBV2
CASSGGGTGETQYF
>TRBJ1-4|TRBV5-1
CASSPGTGREKLFF
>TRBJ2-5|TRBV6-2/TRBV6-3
CASSYSWTQETQYF
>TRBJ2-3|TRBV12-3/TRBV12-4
CASRAGTSTDTQYF
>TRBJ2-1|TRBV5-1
CASSLAAGLTQNEQFF
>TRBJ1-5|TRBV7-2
CASSLAAGENQPQHF
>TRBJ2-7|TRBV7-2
CASSLSRDHLEQYF